Following are 19 T cell receptor beta chains from one sample sequenced in a study of Ad26.COV2.S vaccination and SARS-CoV-2 variants. Libraries were prepared by immunoSEQ multiplex PCR; TCRdb keeps only in-frame clonotypes and omits some of them. The repertoire holds roughly 460,000 clones, with roughly nine tenths as singletons. Treatment specified: 15 to 20 received Ad26.COV2.S at low or high dose, single or two shots; 5 received placebo; per-sample allocation not given. Sampling was done on day 63 after the first vaccine or placebo injection. The sample was peripheral blood, taken in a trial of Ad26.COV2.S vaccine versus placebo. Receptor source: a person aged 18-60 years who received the Ad26.COV2.S COVID-19 vaccine or a placebo.

The rearrangement uses TRBV30 and TRBJ1-5; no clear D gene. Germline values: CDR1 GTSNPN, CDR2 SVGIG (reference sequence). V was clipped by 1 base and J by 3 bases, with 7 bases between them. This CDR3 has 13 residues. In DNA form, the CDR3 reads TGTGCCTGGAGTGGCGCGGCCAATCAGCCCCAGCATTTT. Translation: CAWSGAANQPQHF.

This rearrangement joins TRBV3-1 (or the pseudogene TRBV3-2) to TRBJ2-1; no definite D call. This CDR3 is 12 amino acids long. V was clipped by 6 bases and J by 7 bases, with 10 bases between them. The V gene's germline CDR1 is LGHDT and CDR2 YNNKEL (reference sequence). For the CDR3, the DNA is TGTGCCAGCAGTCCGAGTGGGAATGAGCAGTTCTTC. As protein: CASSPSGNEQFF.

V and J are TRBV5-8 and TRBJ1-5, with a possible D match to TRBD1 (5 bases). The germline gives CDR1 SGHTS, CDR2 YDEGEE. Trimming left V 3 bases short and J 0 bases short, with 25 bases between. This CDR3 is built from 20 residues. CDR3 DNA sequence: TGTGCCAGCAGCTACCAGCTTGGGGCAGGCGATCGTAATAGCAATCAGCCCCAGCATTTT. Translated, it gives CASSYQLGAGDRNSNQPQHF.

The genes are TRBV28 and TRBJ2-1, with D perhaps matching TRBD2 (5 bases). CDR1 and CDR2 (germline): MDHEN, SYDVKM. With 3 bases removed from V and 9 bases from J, the gap between germline ends came to 15 bases. CDR3 size: 14 residues. In nucleotides, the CDR3 is TGTGCCAGCAGTTTCGTAGCTAGCACGATTGAGCAGTTCTTC. It encodes CASSFVASTIEQFF.

This clone was recorded only once. This chain's CDR3 is CATSQLFRERVPYEQYF. CDR3 DNA: TGTGCCACCAGTCAGTTGTTTCGCGAGCGGGTCCCCTACGAGCAGTACTTC. The gene calls are TRBV24-1 and TRBJ2-7; weak D call: TRBD2 (6 bases). The V end was cut by 6 bases, the J end by 2 bases, with 22 bases between. Germline-derived CDR1 and CDR2 are KGHDR and SFDVKD. The CDR3 runs to 17 residues.

This clone was seen a single time. The same CDR3 also results from other DNA sequences found in this sample. This chain uses TRBV6-5 with TRBJ1-2; no reliable D call. The CDR3 spans 11 residues. The V gene's germline CDR1 is MNHEY and CDR2 SVGAGI. Trimming took 6 bases from V and 6 from J, leaving 8 bases between them. DNA of the CDR3: TGTGCCAGCAGGTCCGGAGATGGCTACACCTTC. Its translation is CASRSGDGYTF.

V and J are TRBV27 and TRBJ1-1, with D perhaps matching TRBD1 (5 bases). CDR1 and CDR2 (germline): MNHEY, SMNVEV (reference sequence). This CDR3 is built from 14 residues. V was clipped by 6 bases and J by 4 bases, with 15 bases between them. In DNA form, the CDR3 reads TGTGCCAGCAGCTCCGGGGGGGTCGCCACTGAAGCTTTCTTT. Translation: CASSSGGVATEAFF.

This clone has a single count. The genes are TRBV10-1 and TRBJ2-1; TRBD2 matches 9 bases. V was clipped by 9 bases and J by 2 bases; unmatched bases: 14. CDR1 is WNHNN, CDR2 SYGVQD, per germline (reference sequence). The CDR3 is 17 residues long. This CDR3 is CASRQPGTSRPYNEQFF. The CDR3, as DNA: TGCGCCAGTCGACAACCCGGGACTAGCCGGCCCTACAATGAGCAGTTCTTC.

The CDR3 DNA sequence: TGTGCCAGCAGTGAAGCCCCGGAAGCTTTCTTT. Translation gives CASSEAPEAFF. The rearrangement links TRBV2 to TRBJ1-1; D not resolved. The CDR3 is made up of 11 amino acids. V gave up 0 bases and J gave up 8 bases, with 4 bases separating them. CDR1 is SNHLY and CDR2 is FYNNEI in the germline V gene.

The chain recombines TRBV19 with TRBJ2-5, with 16 bases that match TRBD2. Unmatched junction bases numbered 9, after V lost 7 bases and J lost 4 bases. Germline loops: CDR1 LNHDA, CDR2 SQIVND (reference sequence). There are 17 residues in the CDR3. CDR3 amino acids: CASTNSGTSGRGETQYF. In nucleotides, the CDR3 is TGTGCCAGTACTAATTCCGGGACTAGCGGGAGGGGAGAGACCCAGTACTTC.

The chain employs TRBV30 and TRBJ1-2; D is unclear. This CDR3 has 14 residues. Germline lookup yields CDR1 GTSNPN and CDR2 SVGIG (reference sequence). V was clipped by 3 bases and J by 2 bases, with 13 bases between them. The CDR3 DNA is TGTGCCTGGAGATTATGGGGTGGAAACTATGGCTACACCTTC. It encodes CAWRLWGGNYGYTF.

The chain is built from TRBV27 and TRBJ1-5; maybe TRBD1 (6 bases). From germline, CDR1 is MNHEY and CDR2 SMNVEV (reference sequence). Trimming took 5 bases from V and 3 from J, leaving 20 bases between them. This CDR3 is 17 amino acids long. As DNA, the CDR3 is TGTGCCAGCAGTCCCTGGACAGCGAGCAGGCACAATCAGCCCCAGCATTTT. It translates to CASSPWTASRHNQPQHF.

This clone was observed a single time. J is TRBJ2-1 and V is TRBV19, with 9 bases matching TRBD1. The germline V gene encodes CDR1 LNHDA and CDR2 SQIVND (reference sequence). The CDR3 spans 16 residues. Unmatched junction bases numbered 18, after V lost 9 bases and J lost 9 bases. The CDR3 sequence: CASGPTPGQGRGEQFF. Written as DNA, the CDR3 is TGTGCCAGCGGACCTACCCCGGGACAGGGTCGGGGTGAGCAGTTCTTC.

The V and J genes are TRBV15 and TRBJ2-7, with TRBD2 identical over 7 bases. The V segment lost 5 bases and the J segment 0 bases; nucleotides outside the gene matches: 4. The CDR3 is made up of 14 amino acids. The germline V gene has CDR1 LNHNV and CDR2 YYDKDF (reference sequence). The CDR3 DNA reads TGTGCCACCAGCTACGGGGGGATCTCCTACGAGCAGTACTTC. Translation: CATSYGGISYEQYF.

This clone showed up just a few times. The rearrangement uses TRBV18 and TRBJ1-5; possibly TRBD1 for D (5 bases). Per germline, CDR1 KGHSH and CDR2 LQKENI. CDR3 size: 13 residues. V was trimmed by 6 bases and J by 8 bases, leaving 14 bases between them. Written as DNA, the CDR3 is TGTGCCAGCTCGGCGGCAGGGCTGGAGCCCCAGCATTTT. Translated: CASSAAGLEPQHF.

This chain joins TRBV15 and TRBJ1-1; D remains unclear. Germline V gives CDR1 LNHNV, CDR2 YYDKDF (reference sequence). V lost 5 bases and J lost 6, with 13 bases in between. The CDR3 length is 13 residues. CDR3 residues: CATSLRGFSEAFF. The CDR3 nucleotides read TGTGCCACCAGCCTTCGTGGATTCTCTGAAGCTTTCTTT.

This clone was detected only once. The CDR3 protein is CASSEEPKPQHF. CDR3 nucleotide sequence: TGTGCCAGCAGTGAAGAGCCCAAGCCCCAGCATTTT. The chain joins TRBV2 to TRBJ1-5, with unresolved D. From germline, CDR1 is SNHLY and CDR2 FYNNEI. V dropped 1 base and J dropped 8 bases, with 6 bases sitting between them. This CDR3 is built from 12 residues.

The V gene is TRBV28, the J gene TRBJ1-2, with 8 bases fitting TRBD1. Germline CDR1 is MDHEN and CDR2 is SYDVKM. V trimming: 1 base; J trimming: 5 bases; junction bases outside the gene matches: 0. This CDR3 is built from 13 residues. DNA for the CDR3: TGTGCCAGCAGTTTATACAGGGGGTATGGCTACACCTTC. Translated, it gives CASSLYRGYGYTF.

The rearrangement joins TRBV7-9 to TRBJ2-1; D not certain. The V end was cut by 5 bases, the J end by 9 bases, with 20 bases between. Germline lookup yields CDR1 SEHNR and CDR2 FQNEAQ (reference sequence). This CDR3 is 15 amino acids long. The CDR3 here is CASSPPGVAGVEQFF. In nucleotides, the CDR3 is TGTGCCAGCAGCCCCCCCGGCGTTGCAGGCGTTGAGCAGTTCTTC.